The T cell receptor (beta chain) under discussion was sequenced for a study of identical twins. Study-wide points: Cord blood beta clonotypes that were abundant carried fewer insertions, and memory repertoires showed no such trend.

TCRdb independently ran MiXCR on the 5' RACE reads; one entry per CDR3 protein. The sample yields over 250,000 distinct CDR3 sequences, 7.5% to 9.5% seen once. A note on this clonotype: Its matching antigen is unknown.

Separately, the same data were catalogued under a study of yellow fever vaccine responses in identical twins.

The specimen sequenced was CD8+ T cells sorted from blood. The sequence came from a woman aged 18 to 35 in good health.

CDR3 bases: TGCGCCAGCAGCTTGGATATCGGGGGGATTCGTGGTACGCAGTATTTT. Translated: CASSLDIGGIRGTQYF. The chain combines TRBV5-1 with TRBJ2-3; 7 bases line up with TRBD2. V shed 0 bases and J 8 bases; nucleotides not matched to a gene: 12. The length of the CDR3 is 16 residues. Germline CDR1 and CDR2: SGHRS and YFSETQ.